This T cell receptor beta chain was retrieved from a study of control samples from healthy donors and cancer patients. The CDR3 has 14 amino acids. The V end was cut by 0 bases, the J end by 2 bases, with 7 bases between. The V gene's germline CDR1 is MGHRA and CDR2 YSYEKL. TCRdb keeps only in-frame clones here, not all; method: immunoSEQ multiplex PCR. The table lists 150,000 to 200,000 clones, 85% to 90% of them singletons, with around 1.4% in the top ten. The sample holds one count of this clone. This clonotype was sampled from a woman aged 45 to 65 in good health. The chain carries TRBV4-1 and TRBJ1-1; the D is unclear. Sequenced sample: blood. The CDR3 coding sequence is TGCGCCAGCAGCCAAGATTCGAGAAACACTGAAGCTTTCTTT. This codes for CASSQDSRNTEAFF.